This TCR beta chain was documented in a study of blood T cell repertoires in COVID-19. This table comes from immunoSEQ multiplex PCR, and its TCRdb copy is limited to in-frame clones, with some not included. The table shows some 70,000 clones, with roughly 84% occurring only once. Looked up from germline, CDR1 is KGHSH and CDR2 is LQKENI. The length of the CDR3 is 14 residues. The V end lost 4 bases, the J end lost 1 base, and 11 bases lay between the germline ends. The sample comprised peripheral blood. The receptor's source is a woman aged 45-65 years with acute or convalescent COVID-19. The chain joins TRBV18 to TRBJ2-7; D perhaps matches TRBD2 (7 bases). The CDR3 reads CASSQGGVSYEQYF. CDR3 in DNA: TGTGCCAGCTCACAGGGGGGGGTATCCTACGAGCAGTACTTC. Together with reference TRBV18 and TRBJ2-7, the CDR3 gives the full variable domain: NAGVMQNPRHLVRRRGQEARLRCSPMKGHSHVYWYRQLPEEGLKFMVYLQKENIIDESGMPKERFSAEFPKEGPSILRIQQVVRGDSAAYFCASSQGGVSYEQYFGPGTRLTVT.